The 18 T cell receptor beta chains listed next were all sequenced from one sample in a study of shared clonotypes between healthy human individuals. Generated by immunoSEQ multiplex PCR, the TCRdb table keeps only in-frame clones and is missing some. Seen here are around 2.1 million clones, 85% to 95% observed once, and the top ten hold 1.5% to 2%. CD45RO-negative, CCR7-positively selected cells formed the naive CD8 fraction, excluding terminally differentiated effector memory CD45RA+ cells. Specimen: naive CD8+ T cells from PBMCs. Source of these receptors: a man aged 18 to 35 in good health. Some clones in this sample may be carry-over from other donors' samples.

This chain uses TRBV19 with TRBJ1-1; D is ambiguous. V was shortened by 4 bases and J by 1 base, with 4 bases between the two germline ends. CDR1 and CDR2 (germline): LNHDA, SQIVND (reference sequence). The CDR3 totals 12 residues. The CDR3 sequence: CASSNWNTEAFF. CDR3 coding DNA: TGTGCCAGTAGTAATTGGAACACTGAAGCTTTCTTT. The full variable domain, in which reference TRBV19 and TRBJ1-1 provide the parts outside the CDR3, is DGGITQSPKYLFRKEGQNVTLSCEQNLNHDAMYWYRQDPGQGLRLIYYSQIVNDFQKGDIAEGYSVSREKKESFPLTVTSAQKNPTAFYLCASSNWNTEAFFGQGTRLTVV.

V usage is TRBV10-3 and J usage is TRBJ2-7, with TRBD1 matching 7 bases. CDR3 length: 15 residues. The germline V gene encodes CDR1 ENHRY and CDR2 SYGVKD. The J segment lost 0 bases and the V segment lost 4 bases, leaving 6 bases of the junction unmatched. The CDR3 region is CAISVSGTASYEQYF. CDR3 nucleotides: TGTGCCATCAGTGTGTCCGGGACAGCCTCCTACGAGCAGTACTTC.

Worth noting for this clone: The same CDR3 arises from other DNA sequences in this sample as well. V usage is TRBV25-1 and J usage is TRBJ2-7, with a weak D call TRBD2 (6 bases). The V gene lost 7 bases and the J gene lost 4 bases, with 8 bases spanning the gap. The germline gives CDR1 MGHDK, CDR2 SYGVNS. The CDR3 consists of 11 residues. In DNA form, the CDR3 reads TGTGCCAGCAATCGGGGGTACGAGCAGTACTTC. Its translation is CASNRGYEQYF.

The V call is TRBV9, the J call TRBJ1-1; D gene unclear. This CDR3 has 17 residues. Germline V gives CDR1 SGDLS, CDR2 YYNGEE. V was trimmed by 3 bases and J by 0 bases, leaving 18 bases between them. The CDR3 spells CASSEKTTVGMNTEAFF. The CDR3 DNA sequence: TGTGCCAGCAGCGAGAAGACGACGGTGGGTATGAACACTGAAGCTTTCTTT. Together with reference TRBV9 and TRBJ1-1, the CDR3 gives the full variable domain: DSGVTQTPKHLITATGQRVTLRCSPRSGDLSVYWYQQSLDQGLQFLIQYYNGEERAKGNILERFSAQQFPDLHSELNLSSLELGDSALYFCASSEKTTVGMNTEAFFGQGTRLTVV.

The chain uses TRBV7-9 and TRBJ2-1, with 8 bases matching TRBD2. The CDR3 extends over 16 amino acids. The V segment lost 3 bases and the J segment 4 bases; nucleotides outside the gene matches: 8. Per the germline V gene, CDR1 is SEHNR and CDR2 is FQNEAQ (reference sequence). CDR3 DNA: TGTGCCAGCAGCTTCATGCATAGCGGGATTTACAATGAGCAGTTCTTC. It encodes CASSFMHSGIYNEQFF.

J is TRBJ2-3 and V is TRBV19, with 7 bases lining up with TRBD1. The germline V gene has CDR1 LNHDA and CDR2 SQIVND (reference sequence). The CDR3 has 15 amino acids. V lost 4 bases and J lost 0; bases outside the gene matches: 4. The CDR3, as DNA: TGTGCCAGTAGTACGACAGGGTCTAGCACAGATACGCAGTATTTT. It translates to CASSTTGSSTDTQYF.

V is TRBV7-9 and J is TRBJ1-1, with TRBD1 matching over 11 bases. Losses at the gene ends were 1 base for V and 3 bases for J; bases not matched to a gene: 13. CDR1 is SEHNR, CDR2 FQNEAQ, per germline (reference sequence). This CDR3 has 19 amino acids. CDR3 in DNA: TGTGCCAGCAGCTTAGGTACTTCGTGGACAGGGGGCTTTGACACTGAAGCTTTCTTT. This gives the protein CASSLGTSWTGGFDTEAFF.

CDR3 amino acids: CASSSIAGPSRNEQFF. In DNA form, the CDR3 reads TGTGCCAGCAGTTCAATAGCGGGACCGTCTAGAAATGAGCAGTTCTTC. V is TRBV6-6 and J is TRBJ2-1; TRBD2 agrees at 8 bases. The CDR3 consists of 16 residues. Germline lookup yields CDR1 MNHNY and CDR2 SVGAGI (reference sequence). The V segment lost 4 bases and the J segment 7 bases; nucleotides outside the gene matches: 12.

This chain joins TRBV6-5 and TRBJ2-5; D unresolved. In germline, CDR1 is MNHEY, CDR2 SVGAGI. This CDR3 is 15 amino acids long. Trimming took off 3 bases at V and 2 bases at J, with 13 bases between the two ends. The CDR3 reads CASSYSWQKQETQYF. The CDR3 DNA follows: TGTGCCAGCAGTTATTCCTGGCAGAAACAAGAGACCCAGTACTTC.

J is TRBJ1-5 and V is TRBV27; D is unclear. The length of the CDR3 is 12 residues. Germline lookup yields CDR1 MNHEY and CDR2 SMNVEV (reference sequence). V lost 6 bases to trimming and J lost 9 bases, with 12 bases between them. The CDR3 DNA reads TGTGCCAGCAGGGACGGAGAAATGCCCCAGCATTTT. Residues: CASRDGEMPQHF.

The chain uses TRBV27 and TRBJ2-1; D gene uncertain. Germline V gene data show CDR1 as MNHEY and CDR2 as SMNVEV (reference sequence). V lost 0 bases and J 8 bases, leaving 8 bases between the germline ends. This CDR3 has 13 amino acids. CDR3 DNA: TGTGCCAGCAGTTTATCCCTGGGTGATGAGCAGTTCTTC. Translation gives CASSLSLGDEQFF.

This clone came up once. The chain couples TRBV7-8 to TRBJ2-7; possible D gene TRBD1, 6 bases. Germline V gene lookup returns CDR1 SGHVS and CDR2 FQNEAQ. V lost 4 bases and J 4 bases, leaving 17 bases between the germline ends. The CDR3 contains 15 residues. The CDR3 loop is CASSSYQGSGYEQYF. As DNA, the CDR3 is TGTGCCAGCAGCTCCTACCAGGGGAGTGGTTACGAGCAGTACTTC.

This chain uses TRBV2 with TRBJ2-1, with TRBD1 matching over 9 bases. This CDR3 has 14 residues. CDR1 is SNHLY and CDR2 is FYNNEI in the germline V gene. V lost 5 bases and J lost 3; bases outside the gene matches: 2. CDR3 coding DNA: TGTGCCAGCAGTCAGGGACAGGGCTACAATGAGCAGTTCTTC. This codes for CASSQGQGYNEQFF.

A single count supports this clone. The identical CDR3 is also encoded by other nucleotide sequences in the sample. The chain employs TRBV6-1 and TRBJ2-7; D may be TRBD1 or TRBD2 (5 bases each). Germline CDR1 MNHNS, CDR2 SASEGT. CDR3 length: 12 amino acids. Trimming took 5 bases from V and 3 from J, leaving 8 bases between them. The CDR3 loop is CASSPGSYEQYF. For the CDR3, the DNA is TGTGCCAGCAGTCCAGGGAGCTACGAGCAGTACTTC.

This clone was picked up one time. This chain links TRBV11-2 with TRBJ2-1; 13 bases match TRBD2. Germline V lookup: CDR1 SGHAT, CDR2 FQNNGV. This CDR3 has 16 residues. J lost 13 bases, V lost 0 bases, and 9 bases had no gene match. The CDR3 sequence is CASSLDLGLAGSPQFF. The CDR3 DNA is TGTGCCAGCAGCTTAGATCTGGGACTAGCGGGATCCCCACAGTTCTTC. Full variable domain (remainder filled in from reference TRBV11-2 and TRBJ2-1): EAGVAQSPRYKIIEKRQSVAFWCNPISGHATLYWYQQILGQGPKLLIQFQNNGVVDDSQLPKDRFSAERLKGVDSTLKIQPAKLEDSAVYLCASSLDLGLAGSPQFFGPGTRLTVL.

This chain connects TRBV7-6 to TRBJ2-7, with TRBD2 as a possible D gene (5 bases). CDR1 is SGHVS, CDR2 FNYEAQ, per germline. The CDR3 has 16 residues. V lost 1 base and J 0 bases, leaving 13 bases between the germline ends. In nucleotides, the CDR3 is TGTGCCAGCAGCTTAGTAGCGACGGAGGTCTCCTACGAGCAGTACTTC. Protein product: CASSLVATEVSYEQYF.

This rearrangement joins TRBV4-1 to TRBJ2-1, with TRBD2 as a possible D gene (5 bases). This CDR3 has 16 amino acids. V shed 0 bases and J shed 2 bases, with 11 bases lying between them. CDR1 and CDR2 (germline): MGHRA, YSYEKL. CDR3 sequence reads: CASSQDRELAYNEQFF. Written as DNA, the CDR3 is TGCGCCAGCAGCCAAGATCGGGAACTAGCCTACAATGAGCAGTTCTTC.

The genes are TRBV9 and TRBJ2-7, with no clear D. The V end was cut by 4 bases, the J end by 0 bases, with 17 bases between. The CDR3 loop spans 16 amino acids. Germline V CDR1 and CDR2: SGDLS, YYNGEE. The CDR3 sequence is CASSQTSGPHSYEQYF. In nucleotides, the CDR3 is TGTGCCAGCAGCCAAACCTCGGGCCCCCACTCCTACGAGCAGTACTTC. Full variable domain (remainder filled in from reference TRBV9 and TRBJ2-7): DSGVTQTPKHLITATGQRVTLRCSPRSGDLSVYWYQQSLDQGLQFLIQYYNGEERAKGNILERFSAQQFPDLHSELNLSSLELGDSALYFCASSQTSGPHSYEQYFGPGTRLTVT.